This T cell receptor beta chain was identified in a study of T-cell memory formation after mild COVID-19. Study-wide context: TCR clusters were mostly donor specific. Study-level results: Researchers could not confirm that second-wave clones peaking on day 37 targeted SARS-CoV-2. While clones contracting from day 15 to 85 were balanced between CD4 and CD8, later expanders leaned CD4+.

Germline assignment: CDR1 MNHEY and CDR2 SVGEGT. The CDR3 length is 16 residues. The V gene end was trimmed by 8 bases and the J gene end by 5 bases; junction bases not matched to a gene: 9. TCRdb reprocessed the 5' RACE reads via MiXCR and lists one record per CDR3 protein. Of hundreds of thousands of distinct CDR3 sequences listed, 23% are singletons. About this clonotype: Its antigen is unknown.

The chain couples TRBV6-2 or TRBV6-3 to TRBJ2-7; 16 bases are shared with TRBD2. The sample consisted of PBMCs or a T cell subset sorted from them (not recorded which). This TCR was recovered from an adult woman who had mild COVID-19 (a few samples of this study predate the infection). Cell type and time point are not known. This CDR3 reads CASWGLAGGPFNEQYF. In nucleotides, the CDR3 is TGTGCCAGCTGGGGACTAGCGGGAGGGCCGTTCAACGAGCAGTACTTC.